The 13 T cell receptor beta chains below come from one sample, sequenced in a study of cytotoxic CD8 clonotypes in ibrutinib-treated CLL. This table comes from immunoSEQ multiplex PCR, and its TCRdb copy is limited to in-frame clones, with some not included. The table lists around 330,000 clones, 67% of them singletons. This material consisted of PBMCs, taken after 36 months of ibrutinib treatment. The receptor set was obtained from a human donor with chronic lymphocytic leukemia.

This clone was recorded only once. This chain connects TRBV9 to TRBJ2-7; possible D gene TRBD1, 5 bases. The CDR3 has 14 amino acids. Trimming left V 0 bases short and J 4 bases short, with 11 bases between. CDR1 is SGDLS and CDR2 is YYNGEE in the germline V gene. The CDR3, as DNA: TGTGCCAGCAGCGTAGGCAGGGTGACGTACGAGCAGTACTTC. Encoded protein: CASSVGRVTYEQYF.

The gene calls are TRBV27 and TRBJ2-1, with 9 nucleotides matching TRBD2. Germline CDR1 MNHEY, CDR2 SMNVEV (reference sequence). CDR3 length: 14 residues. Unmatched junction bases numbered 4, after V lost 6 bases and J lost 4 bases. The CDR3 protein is CASSLSGSYNEQFF. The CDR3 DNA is TGTGCCAGCAGCCTTAGCGGGAGTTACAATGAGCAGTTCTTC.

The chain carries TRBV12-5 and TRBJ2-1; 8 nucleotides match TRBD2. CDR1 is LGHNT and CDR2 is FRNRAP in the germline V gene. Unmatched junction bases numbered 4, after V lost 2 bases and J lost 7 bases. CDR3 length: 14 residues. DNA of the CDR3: TGTGCTAGTGGTTTGAGCGGGAGTTGGAATGAGCAGTTCTTC. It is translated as CASGLSGSWNEQFF.

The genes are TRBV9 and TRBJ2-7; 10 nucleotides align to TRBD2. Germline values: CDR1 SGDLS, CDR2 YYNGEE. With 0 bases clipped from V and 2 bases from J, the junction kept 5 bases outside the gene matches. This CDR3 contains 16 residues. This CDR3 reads CASSVDLLAGAYEQYF. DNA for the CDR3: TGTGCCAGCAGCGTAGATTTGCTAGCGGGAGCCTACGAGCAGTACTTC. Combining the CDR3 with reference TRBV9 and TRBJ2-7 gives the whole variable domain DSGVTQTPKHLITATGQRVTLRCSPRSGDLSVYWYQQSLDQGLQFLIQYYNGEERAKGNILERFSAQQFPDLHSELNLSSLELGDSALYFCASSVDLLAGAYEQYFGPGTRLTVT.

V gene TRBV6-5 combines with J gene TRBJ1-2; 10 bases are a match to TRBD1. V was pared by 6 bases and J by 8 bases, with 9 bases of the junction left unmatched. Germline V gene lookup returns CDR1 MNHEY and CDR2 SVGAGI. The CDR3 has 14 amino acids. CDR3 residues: CASRPRQGAGGYTF. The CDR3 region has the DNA TGTGCCAGCAGACCTCGACAGGGGGCTGGAGGCTACACCTTC.

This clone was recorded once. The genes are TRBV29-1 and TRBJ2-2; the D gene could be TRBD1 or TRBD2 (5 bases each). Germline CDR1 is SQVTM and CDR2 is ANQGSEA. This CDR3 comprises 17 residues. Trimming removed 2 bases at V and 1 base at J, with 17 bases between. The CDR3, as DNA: TGCAGCGTTGAAATTGCCCCGGGACCGTTGAACACCGGGGAGCTGTTTTTT. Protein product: CSVEIAPGPLNTGELFF.

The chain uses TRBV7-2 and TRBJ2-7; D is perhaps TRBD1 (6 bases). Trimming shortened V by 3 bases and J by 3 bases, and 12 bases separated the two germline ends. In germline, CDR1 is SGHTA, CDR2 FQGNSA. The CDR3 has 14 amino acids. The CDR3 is CASSLDSYYYEQYF. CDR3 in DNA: TGTGCCAGCAGCTTGGACAGCTACTACTACGAGCAGTACTTC.

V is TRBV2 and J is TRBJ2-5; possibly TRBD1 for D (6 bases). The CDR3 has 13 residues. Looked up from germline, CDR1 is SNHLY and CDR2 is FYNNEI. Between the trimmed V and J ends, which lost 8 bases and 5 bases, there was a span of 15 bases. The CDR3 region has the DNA TGTGCCAGCTTTGCTCCCCAGGGGGAGACCCAGTACTTC. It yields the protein CASFAPQGETQYF.

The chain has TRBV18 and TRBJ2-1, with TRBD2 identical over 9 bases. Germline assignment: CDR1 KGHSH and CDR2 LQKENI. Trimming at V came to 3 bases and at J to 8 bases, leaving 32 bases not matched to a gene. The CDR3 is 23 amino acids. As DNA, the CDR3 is TGTGCCAGCTCACCTCGCGGACTAGCGAGACACGGGTTGTTCCCCAATCCCTCCGATGAGCAGTTCTTC. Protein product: CASSPRGLARHGLFPNPSDEQFF. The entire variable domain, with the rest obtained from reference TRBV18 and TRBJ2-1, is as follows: NAGVMQNPRHLVRRRGQEARLRCSPMKGHSHVYWYRQLPEEGLKFMVYLQKENIIDESGMPKERFSAEFPKEGPSILRIQQVVRGDSAAYFCASSPRGLARHGLFPNPSDEQFFGPGTRLTVL.

CDR3 DNA sequence: TGCGCCAGCAGCTCCGGGACTAGCGGGGGCCGAAGGGATACGCAGTATTTT. As protein: CASSSGTSGGRRDTQYF. The chain joins TRBV5-1 to TRBJ2-3, with 14 nucleotides matching TRBD2. The length of the CDR3 is 17 residues. The ends lost 3 bases at V and 6 bases at J; junction bases unmatched: 9. Germline-derived CDR1 and CDR2 are SGHRS and YFSETQ.

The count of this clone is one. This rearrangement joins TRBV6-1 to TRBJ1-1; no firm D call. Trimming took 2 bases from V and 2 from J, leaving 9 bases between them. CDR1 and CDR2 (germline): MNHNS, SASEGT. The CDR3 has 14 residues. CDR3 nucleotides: TGTGCCAGCAGTGAATGGGGTCGAAACACTGAAGCTTTCTTT. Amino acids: CASSEWGRNTEAFF.

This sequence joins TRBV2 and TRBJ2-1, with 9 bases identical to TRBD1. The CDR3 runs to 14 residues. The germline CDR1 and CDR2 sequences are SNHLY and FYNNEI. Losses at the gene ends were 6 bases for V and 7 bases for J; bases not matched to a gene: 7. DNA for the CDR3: TGTGCCAGCAGGAGGACAGGGGTTACAAATGAGCAGTTCTTC. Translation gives CASRRTGVTNEQFF.

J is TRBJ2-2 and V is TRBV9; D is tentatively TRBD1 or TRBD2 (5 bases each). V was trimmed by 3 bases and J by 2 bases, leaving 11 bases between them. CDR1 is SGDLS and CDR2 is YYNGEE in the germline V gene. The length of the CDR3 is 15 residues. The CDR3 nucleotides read TGTGCCAGCAGCGCGGGACGGAGAAACACCGGGGAGCTGTTTTTT. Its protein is CASSAGRRNTGELFF.